These 20 T cell receptor beta chains were all obtained from the same sample, sequenced in a study of cytomegalovirus exposure and HLA in healthy donors. 13 Jbeta primers and 60 Vbeta primers were used for the PCR. Data came from immunoSEQ multiplex PCR; TCRdb stores just in-frame clones and leaves some out. This repertoire shows tens of thousands of clones, 65% to 90% found once; its top ten account for roughly a tenth. Material for sequencing was PBMCs. The receptors were gathered from a female donor in good health and CMV-seronegative.

The chain combines TRBV15 with TRBJ1-3; D remains unclear. Per the germline V gene, CDR1 is LNHNV and CDR2 is YYDKDF (reference sequence). CDR3 length: 15 amino acids. The V end lost 0 bases, the J end lost 1 base, and 7 bases lay between the germline ends. Written as DNA, the CDR3 is TGTGCCACCAGCAGAGATCCGGGGTCTGGAAACACCATATATTTT. Amino acids: CATSRDPGSGNTIYF.

J is TRBJ2-7 and V is TRBV10-3; 7 nucleotides align to TRBD1. The CDR3 is 13 residues long. Germline V gene sequence: CDR1 ENHRY, CDR2 SYGVKD. The V segment lost 6 bases and the J segment 0 bases; nucleotides outside the gene matches: 2. The CDR3: CAISRDSSYEQYF. CDR3 in DNA: TGTGCCATCAGCCGGGACAGCTCCTACGAGCAGTACTTC.

Only one count was recorded for this clone. CDR3 bases: TGTGCCAGCACAACGGGGGGTACCTACGAGCAGTACTTC. It encodes CASTTGGTYEQYF. The chain couples TRBV7-2 to TRBJ2-7; TRBD2 aligns across 7 bases. V lost 7 bases and J lost 2; bases outside the gene matches: 5. The CDR3 spans 13 residues. The germline gives CDR1 SGHTA, CDR2 FQGNSA.

The CDR3 protein is CASSEAQNYGYTF. The CDR3 nucleotides read TGTGCCAGCAGTGAAGCCCAAAACTATGGCTACACCTTC. The J gene is TRBJ1-2, the V gene TRBV6-1; D remains unclear. The germline V and J ends were trimmed by 0 bases and 2 bases, with 4 bases remaining between them. The CDR3 sequence is 13 residues long. In germline, CDR1 is MNHNS, CDR2 SASEGT.

The chain has TRBV6-5 and TRBJ1-6; D gene ambiguous. The length of the CDR3 is 13 residues. Germline V gene sequence: CDR1 MNHEY, CDR2 SVGAGI. Trimming took off 4 bases at V and 6 bases at J, with 7 bases between the two ends. The CDR3 coding sequence is TGTGCCAGCAGTTTGGAGAGTAATTCACCCCTCCACTTT. It yields the protein CASSLESNSPLHF.

There are a few counts of this clone. CDR3 amino acids: CASSLDRQGAGYTF. CDR3 in DNA: TGTGCCAGCAGCTTAGATCGACAGGGGGCTGGCTACACCTTC. The chain joins TRBV11-2 to TRBJ1-2; 10 bases fit TRBD1. CDR3 length equals 14 residues. V trimming: 0 bases; J trimming: 7 bases; junction bases outside the gene matches: 2. Germline CDR1 and CDR2: SGHAT and FQNNGV.

This clone was observed a handful of times. The chain is built from TRBV5-5 and TRBJ2-7, with D possibly being TRBD2 (5 bases). Germline loops: CDR1 SGHKS, CDR2 YYEKEE (reference sequence). CDR3 length: 17 residues. The ends were cut back, 1 base at V and 3 bases at J, with 20 bases in the middle. This CDR3 reads CASSLRLSGNTDYEQYF. CDR3 bases: TGTGCCAGCAGCTTGAGGTTGTCGGGGAACACAGACTACGAGCAGTACTTC. Supplemented by reference TRBV5-5 and TRBJ2-7, the full variable domain reads DAGVTQSPTHLIKTRGQQVTLRCSPISGHKSVSWYQQVLGQGPQFIFQYYEKEERGRGNFPDRFSARQFPNYSSELNVNALLLGDSALYLCASSLRLSGNTDYEQYFGPGTRLTVT.

The chain combines TRBV6-5 with TRBJ2-7, with TRBD2 identical over 12 bases. Unmatched junction bases numbered 6, after V lost 7 bases and J lost 2 bases. Germline-derived CDR1 and CDR2 are MNHEY and SVGAGI. There are 15 residues in the CDR3. CDR3 amino acids: CASKKLAGGTYEQYF. The CDR3, as DNA: TGTGCCAGCAAAAAGCTAGCGGGAGGGACCTACGAGCAGTACTTC.

The V gene is TRBV2, the J gene TRBJ2-3; tentative D call: TRBD2 (6 bases). CDR1 and CDR2 (germline): SNHLY, FYNNEI. Trimming stripped 7 bases from V and 7 bases from J, with 12 bases between. The CDR3 consists of 12 residues. The CDR3 loop reads CASIRGRYTQYF. In DNA, the CDR3 is TGTGCCAGCATCCGTGGGAGGTATACGCAGTATTTT. Full variable domain (outside the CDR3, taken from reference TRBV2 and TRBJ2-3): EPEVTQTPSHQVTQMGQEVILRCVPISNHLYFYWYRQILGQKVEFLVSFYNNEISEKSEIFDDQFSVERPDGSNFTLKIRSTKLEDSAMYFCASIRGRYTQYFGPGTRLTVL.

The J gene is TRBJ1-5, the V gene TRBV6-5, with a weak D call TRBD1 (6 bases). The CDR3 is 15 residues long. CDR1 is MNHEY, CDR2 SVGAGI, per germline. V lost 7 bases and J 0 bases, leaving 13 bases between the germline ends. The CDR3 coding sequence is TGTGCCAGCACCAAGGGGGGGCATAGCAATCAGCCCCAGCATTTT. Translating gives CASTKGGHSNQPQHF.

The chain is built from TRBV13 and TRBJ2-1, with 10 bases lining up with TRBD2. The CDR3 length is 16 residues. The germline V gene has CDR1 PRHDT and CDR2 FYEKMQ (reference sequence). V shed 4 bases and J 9 bases; nucleotides not matched to a gene: 12. The CDR3 loop is CASSSFAGTSVLEQFF. The CDR3 coding sequence is TGTGCCAGCAGCTCCTTTGCCGGGACTAGCGTGCTTGAGCAGTTCTTC.

This clone was observed a single time. This chain connects TRBV19 to TRBJ1-5; maybe TRBD1 (5 bases). In germline, CDR1 is LNHDA, CDR2 SQIVND (reference sequence). CDR3 size: 15 residues. Trimming cost V 3 bases and J 4 bases, with 13 bases left between them. The CDR3 nucleotides are TGTGCCAGTAGTATTTGGCGGGGGAGGAATCAGCCCCAGCATTTT. As protein: CASSIWRGRNQPQHF.

On this clone: The germline gene is not matched at one end of the junction; a read error may be the cause. The chain joins TRBV7-2 to TRBJ1-2; 9 bases agree with TRBD1. This CDR3 has 13 residues. The germline V gene encodes CDR1 SGHTA and CDR2 FQGNSA. CDR3 protein: CASSLNWGQGRRF. CDR3 DNA: TGTGCCAGCAGCTTAAACTGGGGACAGGGCCGTCGTTTC. The variable domain in full, completed from reference TRBV7-2 and TRBJ1-2, reads GAGVSQSPSNKVTEKGKDVELRCDPISGHTALYWYRQSLGQGLEFLIYFQGNSAPDKSGLPSDRFSAERTGGSVSTLTIQRTQQEDSAVYLCASSLNWGQGRRFGSGTRLTVV.

The chain has TRBV6-5 and TRBJ2-7; D possibly corresponds to TRBD1 (5 bases). Germline loops: CDR1 MNHEY, CDR2 SVGAGI. The CDR3 length is 14 residues. Between the trimmed V and J ends, which lost 2 bases and 6 bases, there was a span of 14 bases. The CDR3 protein is CASSYGAGFSEQYF. The CDR3, as DNA: TGTGCCAGCAGTTACGGGGCAGGATTTTCCGAGCAGTACTTC.

This clone was seen only a few times. The chain employs TRBV7-9 and TRBJ1-1; TRBD1 might be the D (6 bases). The CDR3 loop spans 15 amino acids. CDR1 and CDR2 (germline): SEHNR, FQNEAQ (reference sequence). V lost 4 bases to trimming and J lost 1 base, with 13 bases between them. The DNA for the CDR3 is TGTGCCAGCAGCTCGCCGACAGGCTGGAACACTGAAGCTTTCTTT. It yields the protein CASSSPTGWNTEAFF. Using reference TRBV7-9 and TRBJ1-1 for the parts outside the CDR3, the full variable domain is DTGVSQNPRHKITKRGQNVTFRCDPISEHNRLYWYRQTLGQGPEFLTYFQNEAQLEKSRLLSDRFSAERPKGSFSTLEIQRTEQGDSAMYLCASSSPTGWNTEAFFGQGTRLTVV.

This sequence joins TRBV2 and TRBJ2-1; TRBD2 agrees at 9 bases. This CDR3 has 16 residues. V shed 2 bases and J 5 bases; nucleotides not matched to a gene: 7. Germline values: CDR1 SNHLY, CDR2 FYNNEI. CDR3 sequence: CASSEFRAGGNNEQFF. The CDR3, as DNA: TGTGCCAGCAGTGAATTTCGCGCGGGAGGGAACAATGAGCAGTTCTTC.

The rearrangement links TRBV4-1 to TRBJ2-7; a weak D match, TRBD2 (5 bases). Germline V lookup: CDR1 MGHRA, CDR2 YSYEKL. Between the trimmed V and J ends, which lost 1 base and 2 bases, there was a span of 15 bases. The length of the CDR3 is 16 residues. The CDR3 spells CASSQGVLDSTYEQYF. The DNA for the CDR3 is TGCGCCAGCAGCCAAGGTGTCTTGGACTCAACCTACGAGCAGTACTTC.

CDR3 in DNA: TGTGCCAGCAGTTCAACAGGGGGCAGATCACCCCTCCACTTT. Translated, it gives CASSSTGGRSPLHF. The rearrangement links TRBV2 to TRBJ1-6; TRBD1 matches 9 bases. The CDR3 consists of 14 residues. Losses at the gene ends were 5 bases for V and 10 bases for J; bases not matched to a gene: 6. Looked up from germline, CDR1 is SNHLY and CDR2 is FYNNEI.

J is TRBJ1-3 and V is TRBV4-1, with 7 bases identical to TRBD1. Germline CDR1 reads MGHRA; CDR2 reads YSYEKL. V lost 2 bases to trimming and J lost 4 bases; unmatched junction nucleotides: 11. This CDR3 region has 17 residues. Here the CDR3 reads CASSQPTGTADGNTIYF. The CDR3 DNA reads TGCGCCAGCAGCCAACCCACCGGGACAGCGGACGGAAACACCATATATTTT.

The genes are TRBV9 and TRBJ1-3, with D tentatively TRBD1 (6 bases). CDR1 is SGDLS, CDR2 YYNGEE, per germline. Trimming took 0 bases from V and 4 from J, leaving 14 bases between them. The CDR3 consists of 16 residues. CDR3 sequence: CASSVDQGMAGNTIYF. CDR3 coding DNA: TGTGCCAGCAGCGTAGATCAGGGGATGGCAGGAAACACCATATATTTT.